This TCR beta chain derives from a study of regulatory T cells in long-lasting Graves disease. Study-wide context: In persistent Graves' disease, antithyroid drugs had been taken for over 5 years and TSH receptor antibodies stayed positive.

Trimming cost V 6 bases and J 5 bases, with 19 bases left between them. CDR3 length: 15 residues. The sample's time point: persistent/refractory GD, antithyroid drugs over 5 years with positive TRAb. There was RNA extracted from PBMCs, and the TCR library was made from it. Combining iRepertoire HTBI primers with Arm-PCR of CDR3 regions, the authors built TCR beta libraries. TCRdb fed the multiplex PCR reads into MiXCR, producing one record per CDR3 protein. The data show hundreds of thousands of distinct CDR3 sequences, 20% to 25% seen once. This clonotype was seen ten or more times. Its antigen remains unidentified. Study outcomes and limitations: Public clonotype sharing was higher in persistent than newly diagnosed patients. Patients with persistent disease showed a bias toward TRBV28, TRBJ1-2 and TRBJ2-5.

The input for sequencing was peripheral blood mononuclear cells (PBMCs), taken when the disease was refractory, from a patient treated with antithyroid drugs. The source is a female donor with Graves disease. This sequence joins TRBV12-3 or TRBV12-4 and TRBJ1-2; D is undetermined. The CDR3 sequence is CASRPGLGSGYGYTF. The CDR3 region has the DNA TGTGCCAGCAGACCCGGCTTGGGGTCTGGGTATGGCTACACCTTC.